Listed below are T cell receptor beta chains from one sample, sequenced in a study of PD-1 blockade in classical Hodgkin lymphoma. Using immunoSEQ multiplex PCR, the repertoire was profiled, and TCRdb retains in-frame clones only, with some absent. The data contain 110,000 or so clones, 80% to 90% of them singletons. This sample comprised peripheral blood mononuclear cells (PBMCs), obtained before the second cycle of nivolumab. These receptor sequences come from a human donor with classical Hodgkin lymphoma. CDR3s include the opening cysteine and the closing phenylalanine or tryptophan. Fields, in order: CDR3 DNA, CDR3 protein, V gene, D gene, clone size, J gene. D genes are given only for firm matches. For some rows the clone size is stated as once, few or many, or as a class when expanded; others skip it.

cdr3_nt: TGTGCCAGCTCACCTTCTGATGTCGCAGATACGCAGTATTTT; cdr3_aa: CASSPSDVADTQYF; v_call: TRBV18; d_call: .; clone_size: .; j_call: TRBJ2-3
cdr3_nt: TGCGCCAGCAGCCCGGACCTTCGAAGGGGCACTGAAGCTTTCTTT; cdr3_aa: CASSPDLRRGTEAFF; v_call: TRBV5-1; d_call: .; clone_size: .; j_call: TRBJ1-1
cdr3_nt: TGTGCCAGCAGCTTAGGAGCGGGAGGAACAGACGAGCAGTACTTC; cdr3_aa: CASSLGAGGTDEQYF; v_call: TRBV7-2; d_call: TRBD2; clone_size: .; j_call: TRBJ2-7
cdr3_nt: TGTGCCAGCAGTTACCGGTCCCTCCTTAATGAAAAACTGTTTTTT; cdr3_aa: CASSYRSLLNEKLFF; v_call: TRBV6-5; d_call: .; clone_size: .; j_call: TRBJ1-4
cdr3_nt: TGTGCCAGCAGTGAGGCTAGCGGGACGGGTAGAGATACGCAGTATTTT; cdr3_aa: CASSEASGTGRDTQYF; v_call: TRBV2; d_call: TRBD2; clone_size: .; j_call: TRBJ2-3
cdr3_nt: TGTGCCTGGAGTCGGGTGGGAGAGACCCAGTACTTC; cdr3_aa: CAWSRVGETQYF; v_call: TRBV30; d_call: .; clone_size: once; j_call: TRBJ2-5
cdr3_nt: TGTGCCAGCAGTTACTTAGGTTCTGAAGAGCCCCAGCATTTT; cdr3_aa: CASSYLGSEEPQHF; v_call: TRBV6-5; d_call: .; clone_size: .; j_call: TRBJ1-5
cdr3_nt: TGTGCCAGCAGCGTAGGCATGGGGACAACTGAAGCTTTCTTT; cdr3_aa: CASSVGMGTTEAFF; v_call: TRBV9; d_call: .; clone_size: .; j_call: TRBJ1-1
cdr3_nt: TGTGCCAGCAGTACAGGGTGGGCTAGTGGCGACGAGCAGTACTTC; cdr3_aa: CASSTGWASGDEQYF; v_call: TRBV6-1; d_call: .; clone_size: .; j_call: TRBJ2-7
cdr3_nt: TGTGCCAGCAGCCGATCTAGCGGGGAAGCCTACGAGCAGTACTTC; cdr3_aa: CASSRSSGEAYEQYF; v_call: TRBV4-2; d_call: TRBD2; clone_size: .; j_call: TRBJ2-7
cdr3_nt: TGTGCCAGCAGCTTAGCGCGCGGGCAGGAGGGAAACTATGGCTACACCTTC; cdr3_aa: CASSLARGQEGNYGYTF; v_call: TRBV7-2; d_call: .; clone_size: .; j_call: TRBJ1-2
cdr3_nt: TGTGCCAGCAGCTTCGGGGTAGGCTCGGGCACTGAAGCTTTCTTT; cdr3_aa: CASSFGVGSGTEAFF; v_call: TRBV5-6; d_call: .; clone_size: .; j_call: TRBJ1-1
cdr3_nt: TGCGCCAGCAGCCAAAGACAGGGCGGCTCCTACAATGAGCAGTTCTTC; cdr3_aa: CASSQRQGGSYNEQFF; v_call: TRBV4-1; d_call: TRBD1; clone_size: .; j_call: TRBJ2-1
cdr3_nt: TGTGCCAGTACCCGCGGACAGGGGCCCCCTAATGAAAAACTGTTTTTT; cdr3_aa: CASTRGQGPPNEKLFF; v_call: TRBV19; d_call: TRBD1; clone_size: .; j_call: TRBJ1-4
cdr3_nt: TGTGCCAGCAGCGACAGGGGCCTCCCCGGAGATGGCTACACCTTC; cdr3_aa: CASSDRGLPGDGYTF; v_call: TRBV6-1; d_call: TRBD1; clone_size: .; j_call: TRBJ1-2
cdr3_nt: TGTGCCAGTAGTATGGAGATATTCTCTGGAAACACCATATATTTT; cdr3_aa: CASSMEIFSGNTIYF; v_call: TRBV19; d_call: .; clone_size: .; j_call: TRBJ1-3
cdr3_nt: TGTGCCAGCAGTTGGGCTTGGGTTGGCGGGCAAGAGACCCAGTACTTC; cdr3_aa: CASSWAWVGGQETQYF; v_call: TRBV28; d_call: .; clone_size: .; j_call: TRBJ2-5
cdr3_nt: TGCGCCAGCAGCTTGGTAGTGACTACCGTTCAAGAGACCCAGTACTTC; cdr3_aa: CASSLVVTTVQETQYF; v_call: TRBV5-1; d_call: .; clone_size: .; j_call: TRBJ2-5
cdr3_nt: TGTGCCAGCAGCCGGGGGAATCATGAGCAGTTCTTC; cdr3_aa: CASSRGNHEQFF; v_call: TRBV11-2; d_call: .; clone_size: .; j_call: TRBJ2-1
cdr3_nt: TGTGCCAGCAGTATCGCTCCGGGACAGGGGTACTACGAGCAGTACTTC; cdr3_aa: CASSIAPGQGYYEQYF; v_call: TRBV2; d_call: TRBD1; clone_size: .; j_call: TRBJ2-7
cdr3_nt: TGTGCCAGCAGCCAAGGCGGTCCGCCCGATGAGCAGTTCTTC; cdr3_aa: CASSQGGPPDEQFF; v_call: TRBV4-2; d_call: .; clone_size: .; j_call: TRBJ2-1
cdr3_nt: TGTGCCAGTGACCCGGGCCGCATGAACACTGAAGCTTTCTTT; cdr3_aa: CASDPGRMNTEAFF; v_call: TRBV19; d_call: .; clone_size: .; j_call: TRBJ1-1
cdr3_nt: TGTGCCATCCTGACAGGGGTCGAGCAGTACTTC; cdr3_aa: CAILTGVEQYF; v_call: TRBV28; d_call: TRBD1; clone_size: .; j_call: TRBJ2-7
cdr3_nt: TGTGCCAGCAGTAATGGACAGACCAAAGCTTTCTTT; cdr3_aa: CASSNGQTKAFF; v_call: TRBV6-5; d_call: .; clone_size: .; j_call: TRBJ1-1
cdr3_nt: TGTGCCAGTAGTCCTATAGCGGGAGGGTACAATGAGCAGTTCTTC; cdr3_aa: CASSPIAGGYNEQFF; v_call: TRBV19; d_call: TRBD2; clone_size: .; j_call: TRBJ2-1
cdr3_nt: TGTGCCAGTAGTATGAATAGCGGGAGGAGAACAGATACGCAGTATTTT; cdr3_aa: CASSMNSGRRTDTQYF; v_call: TRBV19; d_call: TRBD2; clone_size: .; j_call: TRBJ2-3
cdr3_nt: TGTGCCATAGGACTAGCGGGATCCGGGGAGCTGTTTTTT; cdr3_aa: CAIGLAGSGELFF; v_call: TRBV19; d_call: TRBD2; clone_size: once; j_call: TRBJ2-2